A selection of T cell receptor beta chains follows, all from one sample in a study of blood T cell repertoires in COVID-19. Using immunoSEQ multiplex PCR, the repertoire was profiled, and TCRdb retains in-frame clones only, with some absent. The table includes a few hundred thousand clones, roughly 85% detected once. The sample taken for sequencing was PBMCs or T cells enriched from blood (not recorded which). The receptor source for this set is a woman in her thirties or forties with acute COVID-19. The CDR3 runs from the conserved cysteine through the conserved F or W. A D gene is named only where the DNA matches it firmly. The size field is filled for only some rows; it gives once, few, many or a size class.

D | J | size | V | CDR3 | DNA
TRBD2 | TRBJ2-3 | - | TRBV11-2 | CASTLAGTTDTQYF | TGTGCCAGCACTCTAGCGGGGACCACAGATACGCAGTATTTT
TRBD2 | TRBJ2-4 | - | TRBV7-2 | CASSSLTSGVTGNIQYF | TGTGCCAGCAGCTCTCTGACTAGCGGGGTAACAGGAAACATTCAGTACTTC
- | TRBJ2-3 | - | TRBV5-1 | CASSLVPGSDTQYF | TGCGCCAGCAGCTTGGTTCCGGGGTCAGATACGCAGTATTTT
- | TRBJ1-2 | - | TRBV7-9 | CASSLDRGYGYTF | TGTGCCAGCAGCTTAGATCGAGGATATGGCTACACCTTC
- | TRBJ1-3 | - | TRBV3-1/TRBV3-2 | CASSQDGTQVSSGNTIYF | TGTGCCAGCAGCCAAGATGGGACACAGGTCAGCTCTGGAAACACCATATATTTT
- | TRBJ2-7 | - | TRBV7-2 | CASSSQTYEQYF | TGTGCCAGCAGCTCCCAGACCTACGAGCAGTACTTC
TRBD1 | TRBJ2-5 | - | TRBV3-1/TRBV3-2 | CASSPTGVRETQYF | TGTGCCAGCAGCCCGACAGGGGTAAGGGAGACCCAGTACTTC
TRBD1 | TRBJ1-3 | - | TRBV9 | CASSMTTGTAYSGNTIYF | TGTGCCAGCAGCATGACAACCGGGACAGCTTACTCTGGAAACACCATATATTTT
TRBD1 | TRBJ2-7 | - | TRBV5-1 | CASSLETGTGPYEQYF | TGCGCCAGCAGCTTGGAAACCGGGACAGGGCCCTACGAGCAGTACTTC
- | TRBJ2-3 | - | TRBV5-1 | CASSLGPGTDTQYF | TGCGCCAGCAGCTTGGGGCCCGGCACAGATACGCAGTATTTT
- | TRBJ1-1 | once | TRBV6-5 | CASSSGQGYEAFF | TGTGCCAGCAGCTCCGGGCAGGGATATGAAGCTTTCTTT
- | TRBJ1-5 | once | TRBV7-9 | CASSPGGDGTNLNQPQHF | TGTGCCAGCAGCCCCGGAGGGGACGGGACGAACCTCAATCAGCCCCAGCATTTT
- | TRBJ1-1 | - | TRBV13 | CASSLSLNTEAFF | TGTGCCAGCAGCTTAAGCCTGAACACTGAAGCTTTCTTT
TRBD1 | TRBJ1-2 | - | TRBV19 | CASSTRDRTNYGYTF | TGTGCCAGTAGTACCCGGGACAGGACTAACTATGGCTACACCTTC
- | TRBJ1-5 | - | TRBV6-2/TRBV6-3 | CASSYSRIRGGWNQPQHF | TGTGCCAGCAGTTACTCGAGGATCCGGGGAGGATGGAATCAGCCCCAGCATTTT
TRBD2 | TRBJ2-3 | - | TRBV27 | CASSSVGEGKGTDTQYF | TGTGCCAGCAGTTCGGTGGGGGAGGGCAAGGGCACAGATACGCAGTATTTT
- | TRBJ2-7 | - | TRBV27 | CASSFFSGGTYEQYF | TGTGCCAGCAGTTTTTTTTCAGGGGGGACCTACGAGCAGTACTTC
TRBD2 | TRBJ2-5 | - | TRBV5-1 | CASSLGVGTSGGRETQYF | TGCGCCAGCAGCTTGGGAGTGGGGACTAGCGGGGGCAGAGAGACCCAGTACTTC
TRBD1 | TRBJ1-5 | - | TRBV28 | CASSPSGTGNQPQHF | TGTGCCAGCAGTCCATCCGGGACAGGCAATCAGCCCCAGCATTTT
- | TRBJ1-2 | - | TRBV19 | CASRVSGQSRSYTF | TGTGCCAGTAGGGTATCAGGGCAGAGCAGAAGCTACACCTTC
- | TRBJ1-3 | - | TRBV5-1 | CASSLDSTSGNTIYF | TGCGCCAGCAGCTTGGACAGCACCTCTGGAAACACCATATATTTT
TRBD1 | TRBJ1-3 | - | TRBV18 | CASSPYDRAPGNTIYF | TGTGCCAGCTCACCCTACGACAGGGCGCCTGGAAACACCATATATTTT
TRBD1 | TRBJ1-4 | - | TRBV29-1 | CSVAGGGNEKLFF | TGCAGCGTTGCAGGGGGCGGTAATGAAAAACTGTTTTTT
- | TRBJ2-2 | - | TRBV25-1 | CASSEGGINTGELFF | TGTGCCAGCAGTGAAGGAGGGATTAACACCGGGGAGCTGTTTTTT
- | TRBJ1-5 | few | TRBV2 | CASSDSGHQPQHF | TGTGCCAGCAGTGATTCAGGGCACCAGCCCCAGCATTTT
- | TRBJ2-1 | - | TRBV10-1 | CASDAGDRPCSYNEQFF | TGCGCCAGCGATGCTGGAGACAGGCCCTGCTCCTACAATGAGCAGTTCTTC
TRBD1 | TRBJ2-2 | - | TRBV18 | CASSRDRAAGELFF | TGTGCCAGCTCACGAGACAGGGCGGCCGGGGAGCTGTTTTTT
TRBD2 | TRBJ2-7 | - | TRBV19 | CASSVSPSGSLYEQYF | TGTGCCAGTAGCGTCTCGCCTAGCGGGAGTTTATACGAGCAGTACTTC
TRBD1 | TRBJ1-2 | - | TRBV3-1/TRBV3-2 | CASSQDTGGAGGYTF | TGTGCCAGCAGCCAAGATACAGGGGGCGCTGGGGGCTACACCTTC
TRBD2 | TRBJ2-1 | few | TRBV5-4 | CASSFSTAGGYNEQFF | TGTGCCAGCAGCTTCTCTACCGCGGGGGGCTACAATGAGCAGTTCTTC
TRBD2 | TRBJ2-1 | - | TRBV4-3 | CASSQDLAGGGNEQFF | TGCGCCAGCAGCCAAGATCTCGCGGGAGGGGGGAATGAGCAGTTCTTC
TRBD2 | TRBJ2-7 | once | TRBV7-2 | CASSFGPSGGTYEQYF | TGTGCCAGCAGCTTCGGGCCTAGCGGGGGGACCTACGAGCAGTACTTC
- | TRBJ1-2 | - | TRBV4-2 | CASSQVGETGGGYTF | TGTGCCAGCAGCCAAGTAGGAGAGACCGGAGGGGGCTACACCTTC
TRBD1 | TRBJ1-5 | - | TRBV2 | CASRGTGNQPQHF | TGTGCCAGCAGGGGGACAGGGAATCAGCCCCAGCATTTT
TRBD1 | TRBJ1-4 | few | TRBV7-9 | CASSAQGAGEKLFF | TGTGCCAGCAGCGCACAGGGGGCGGGGGAAAAACTGTTTTTT
- | TRBJ2-3 | - | TRBV6-1 | CASSEQGQGTQYF | TGTGCCAGCAGTGAACAGGGGCAAGGTACGCAGTATTTT
TRBD1 | TRBJ1-5 | once | TRBV24-1 | CATSDSRTGGDQPQHF | TGTGCCACCAGTGATTCTAGGACAGGGGGCGATCAGCCCCAGCATTTT
- | TRBJ1-1 | - | TRBV11-2 | CASSPTDLNTEAFF | TGTGCCAGCAGTCCGACAGACCTGAACACTGAAGCTTTCTTT
- | TRBJ1-2 | - | TRBV5-1 | CASSLAIGGGNYGYTF | TGCGCCAGCAGCTTGGCCATAGGCGGGGGGAACTATGGCTACACCTTC
- | TRBJ2-3 | - | TRBV5-1 | CASTPLASTALDTQYF | TGCGCCAGCACCCCCCTGGCTAGTACGGCACTGGATACGCAGTATTTT
- | TRBJ1-2 | - | TRBV2 | CASSALSSTGGDGYTF | TGTGCCAGCAGTGCCCTCAGCTCGACGGGGGGGGATGGCTACACCTTC
TRBD1 | TRBJ2-3 | - | TRBV6-1 | CASSESTGADTQYF | TGTGCCAGCAGTGAGTCGACAGGGGCAGATACGCAGTATTTT